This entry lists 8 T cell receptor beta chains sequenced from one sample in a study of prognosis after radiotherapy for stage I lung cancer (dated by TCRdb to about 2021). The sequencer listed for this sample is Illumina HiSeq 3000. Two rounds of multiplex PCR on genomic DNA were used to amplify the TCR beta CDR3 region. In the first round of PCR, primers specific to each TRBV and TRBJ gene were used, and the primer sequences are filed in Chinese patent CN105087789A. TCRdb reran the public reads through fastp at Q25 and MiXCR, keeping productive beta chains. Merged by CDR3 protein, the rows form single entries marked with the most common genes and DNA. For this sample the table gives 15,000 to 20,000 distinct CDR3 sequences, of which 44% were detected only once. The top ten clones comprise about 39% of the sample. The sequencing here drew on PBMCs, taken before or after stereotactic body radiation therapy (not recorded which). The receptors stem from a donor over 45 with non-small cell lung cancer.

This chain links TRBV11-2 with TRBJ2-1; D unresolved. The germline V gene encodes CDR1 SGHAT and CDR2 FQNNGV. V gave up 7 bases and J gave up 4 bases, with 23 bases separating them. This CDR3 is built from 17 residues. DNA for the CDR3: TGTGCCAGCATCCCTGACCCTTGGCAAGCGTGTTACAATGAGCAGTTCTTC. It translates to CASIPDPWQACYNEQFF.

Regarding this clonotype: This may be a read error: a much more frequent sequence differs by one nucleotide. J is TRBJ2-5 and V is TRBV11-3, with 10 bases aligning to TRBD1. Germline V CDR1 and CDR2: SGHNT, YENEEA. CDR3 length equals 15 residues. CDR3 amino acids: CASSSSTGGEGTKYF. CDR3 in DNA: TGTGCCAGCAGCTCTTCGACAGGGGGCGAGGGGACCAAGTACTTC.

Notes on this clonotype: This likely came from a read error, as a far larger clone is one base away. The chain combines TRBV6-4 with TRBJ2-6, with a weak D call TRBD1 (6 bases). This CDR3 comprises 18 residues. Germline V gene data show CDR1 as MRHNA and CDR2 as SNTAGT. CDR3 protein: CASSYSAGAYSGANFLTF. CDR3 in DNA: TGTGCCAGCAGTTACTCAGCAGGGGCCTATTCTGGGGCCAACTTCCTGACTTTC.

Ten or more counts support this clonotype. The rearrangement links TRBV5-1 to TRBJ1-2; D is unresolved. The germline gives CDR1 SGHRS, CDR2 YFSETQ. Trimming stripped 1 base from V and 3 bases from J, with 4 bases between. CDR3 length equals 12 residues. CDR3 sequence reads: CASSLRDYGYTF. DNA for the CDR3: TGCGCCAGCAGCTTGAGGGACTATGGCTACACCTTC.

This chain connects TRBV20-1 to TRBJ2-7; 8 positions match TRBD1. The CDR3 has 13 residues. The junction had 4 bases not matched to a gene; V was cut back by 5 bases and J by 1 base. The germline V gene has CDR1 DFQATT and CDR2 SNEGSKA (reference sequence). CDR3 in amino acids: CSADGQGSYEQYF. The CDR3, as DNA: TGCAGTGCTGACGGACAGGGTTCCTACGAGCAGTACTTC.

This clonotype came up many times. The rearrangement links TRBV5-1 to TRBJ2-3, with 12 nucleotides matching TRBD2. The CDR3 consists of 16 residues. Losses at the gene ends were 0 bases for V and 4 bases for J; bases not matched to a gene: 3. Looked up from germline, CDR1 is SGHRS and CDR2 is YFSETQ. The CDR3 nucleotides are TGCGCCAGCAGCTTGGGACTAGCGGGGGATTCAGATACGCAGTATTTT. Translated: CASSLGLAGDSDTQYF.

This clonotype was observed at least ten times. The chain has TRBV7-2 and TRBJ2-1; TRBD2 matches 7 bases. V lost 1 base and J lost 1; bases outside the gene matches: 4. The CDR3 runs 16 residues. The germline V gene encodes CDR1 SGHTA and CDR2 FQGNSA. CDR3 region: CASSLVGTNSYNEQFF. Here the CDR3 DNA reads TGTGCCAGCAGCTTAGTTGGGACTAATTCCTACAATGAGCAGTTCTTC.

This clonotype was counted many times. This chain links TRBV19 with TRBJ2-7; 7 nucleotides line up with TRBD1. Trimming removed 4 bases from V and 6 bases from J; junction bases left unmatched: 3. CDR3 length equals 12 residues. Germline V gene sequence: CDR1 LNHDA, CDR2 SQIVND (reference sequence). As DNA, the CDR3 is TGTGCCAGTAGTACCCGGGACAGCGAGCAGTACTTC. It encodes CASSTRDSEQYF.